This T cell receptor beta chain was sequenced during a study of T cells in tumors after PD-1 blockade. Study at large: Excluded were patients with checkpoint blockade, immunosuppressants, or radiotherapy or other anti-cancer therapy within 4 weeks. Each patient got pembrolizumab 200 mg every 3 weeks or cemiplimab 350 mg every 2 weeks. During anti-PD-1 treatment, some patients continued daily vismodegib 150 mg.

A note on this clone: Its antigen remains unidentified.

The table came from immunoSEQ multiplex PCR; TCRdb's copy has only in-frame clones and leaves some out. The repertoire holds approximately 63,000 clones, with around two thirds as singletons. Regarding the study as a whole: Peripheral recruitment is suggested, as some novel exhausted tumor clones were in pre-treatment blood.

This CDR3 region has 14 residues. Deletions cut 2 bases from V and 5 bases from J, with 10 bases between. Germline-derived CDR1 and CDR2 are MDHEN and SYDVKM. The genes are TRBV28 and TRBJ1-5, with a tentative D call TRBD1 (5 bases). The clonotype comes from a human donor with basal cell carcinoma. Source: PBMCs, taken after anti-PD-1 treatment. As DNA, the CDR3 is TGTGCCAGCAGTTTAGGGCAGGGCTATCAGCCCCAGCATTTT. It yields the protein CASSLGQGYQPQHF.